The rows below give T cell receptor beta chains drawn from one sample of a study of blood T cell repertoires in COVID-19. Repertoires were generated with immunoSEQ multiplex PCR, while TCRdb's copy carries only in-frame clones and drops some. The data show 95,000 to 150,000 clones, about four fifths seen once. Sample: peripheral blood. The receptors derive from a woman aged 70 to 79 with acute or convalescent COVID-19. Both conserved end residues are part of each CDR3. Fields, in order: J gene, clone size, D gene, V gene, CDR3 protein, CDR3 DNA. A D gene is named only where the DNA matches it firmly. The size of a clone is reported for some rows only, either as once, few or many, or as a class for expanded clones.

TRBJ1-3 - - TRBV30 CAYYRVTGNTIYF TGTGCCTATTACAGGGTTACTGGAAACACCATATATTTT
TRBJ1-2 few - TRBV2 CASFSGAYGYTF TGTGCCAGCTTTTCAGGGGCTTATGGCTACACCTTC
TRBJ1-2 - - TRBV10-3 CAISETAQNYGYTF TGTGCCATCAGTGAAACAGCCCAGAACTATGGCTACACCTTC
TRBJ1-2 - TRBD1 TRBV5-5 CASSLRVATGGSGYTF TGTGCCAGCAGCCTCCGGGTCGCGACAGGGGGCAGTGGCTACACCTTC
TRBJ1-2 - - TRBV12-3/TRBV12-4 CASSLHDSHGYTF TGTGCCAGCAGTTTACATGACAGTCATGGCTACACCTTC
TRBJ2-1 - - TRBV11-3 CASSLRVFDEQFF TGTGCCAGCAGCTTACGCGTTTTTGATGAGCAGTTCTTC
TRBJ1-1 - - TRBV18 CASSPTQEMNTEAFF TGTGCCAGCTCACCCACACAGGAAATGAACACTGAAGCTTTCTTT
TRBJ1-1 - - TRBV2 CASSEQGPWAEAFF TGTGCCAGCAGTGAACAGGGCCCCTGGGCTGAAGCTTTCTTT
TRBJ2-7 - TRBD1 TRBV6-5 CASSPRTGSSYEQYF TGTGCCAGCAGTCCCCGGACAGGGAGCTCCTACGAGCAGTACTTC
TRBJ1-1 - - TRBV28 CASSLSLGGAYTEAFF TGTGCCAGCAGTTTATCCCTAGGGGGGGCGTATACTGAAGCTTTCTTT
TRBJ2-5 - - TRBV5-1 CASSPGQSQETQYF TGCGCCAGCAGCCCGGGACAAAGCCAAGAGACCCAGTACTTC
TRBJ1-6 - - TRBV30 CAWSVRGVERSPLHF TGTGCCTGGAGTGTACGGGGGGTAGAACGATCACCCCTCCACTTT
TRBJ1-1 - TRBD1 TRBV19 CASKQGSTEAFF TGTGCCAGTAAACAGGGGAGCACTGAAGCTTTCTTT
TRBJ2-4 - TRBD1 TRBV7-2 CASSPGQLNIQYF TGTGCCAGCAGCCCGGGACAGCTAAACATTCAGTACTTC
TRBJ2-1 - - TRBV20-1 CSAISGVEQFF TGCAGTGCTATTTCGGGAGTTGAGCAGTTCTTC
TRBJ2-1 - TRBD2 TRBV5-1 CASAAGGEQFF TGCGCCAGCGCCGCGGGAGGGGAGCAGTTCTTC
TRBJ1-1 - - TRBV6-2/TRBV6-3 CASSQFSGRPTGTEAFF TGTGCCAGCAGCCAATTCTCCGGGCGCCCCACAGGGACTGAAGCTTTCTTT
TRBJ2-3 - TRBD1 TRBV10-3 CAISPGTGATDTQYF TGTGCCATCAGTCCCGGGACAGGAGCCACAGATACGCAGTATTTT
TRBJ1-1 few TRBD1 TRBV6-5 CASNTGQRNTEAFF TGTGCCAGCAACACGGGACAGAGAAACACTGAAGCTTTCTTT
TRBJ1-3 - - TRBV18 CASSSDRNTIYF TGTGCCAGCTCATCCGACAGAAACACCATATATTTT
TRBJ2-2 - TRBD1 TRBV6-2/TRBV6-3 CASSPGTANTGELFF TGTGCCAGCAGCCCTGGGACAGCGAACACCGGGGAGCTGTTTTTT
TRBJ1-2 - TRBD1 TRBV10-3 CAITSDRASPNYGYTF TGTGCCATCACCTCGGACAGGGCGAGCCCTAACTATGGCTACACCTTC
TRBJ1-2 - TRBD1 TRBV24-1 CATSDSRTGETGGYTF TGTGCCACCAGTGATTCCCGGACAGGGGAAACTGGTGGCTACACCTTC
TRBJ2-2 - - TRBV4-2 CASSQETRNTGELFF TGTGCCAGCAGCCAAGAAACTCGGAACACCGGGGAGCTGTTTTTT
TRBJ2-2 - - TRBV4-1 CATGNTGELFF TGCGCGACAGGGAACACCGGGGAGCTGTTTTTT
TRBJ1-2 - - TRBV6-5 CASSYLRGYGYTF TGTGCCAGCAGTTACCTACGAGGCTATGGCTACACCTTC
TRBJ1-3 - - TRBV27 CASSLSGGRLSGNTIYF TGTGCCAGCAGTTTATCGGGGGGAAGACTCTCTGGAAACACCATATATTTT
TRBJ1-2 - - TRBV6-5 CASQSGTRDGYTF TGTGCCAGCCAAAGTGGGACTAGGGATGGCTACACCTTC
TRBJ1-1 - - TRBV11-2 CASSSTDTGTEAFF TGTGCCAGCAGTTCGACGGACACAGGGACTGAAGCTTTCTTT
TRBJ1-1 few TRBD1 TRBV14 CASSQWGQGNTEAFF TGTGCCAGCAGCCAATGGGGACAGGGGAACACTGAAGCTTTCTTT
TRBJ2-2 - - TRBV24-1 CATSDLRNTGELFF TGTGCCACCAGTGATTTGCGGAACACCGGGGAGCTGTTTTTT
TRBJ1-6 - - TRBV6-6 CASSRSQGFKDSPLHF TGTGCCAGCAGTCGTAGTCAGGGTTTCAAAGATTCACCCCTCCACTTT
TRBJ1-2 - TRBD1 TRBV7-8 CASTPQGQAHGYTF TGTGCCAGCACCCCCCAGGGACAGGCGCATGGCTACACCTTC
TRBJ1-2 - - TRBV11-2 CASSLAGTNYGYTF TGTGCCAGCAGCTTAGCTGGTACAAACTATGGCTACACCTTC
TRBJ2-3 few - TRBV9 CASSADSPKGTDTQYF TGTGCCAGCAGCGCCGACTCCCCAAAGGGCACAGATACGCAGTATTTT
TRBJ1-2 once TRBD1 TRBV6-1 CASSDVGQGDYGYTF TGTGCCAGCAGTGACGTGGGACAGGGTGACTATGGCTACACCTTC
TRBJ2-5 - TRBD2 TRBV4-1 CASSPQAGAQETQYF TGCGCCAGCAGCCCCCAAGCGGGGGCGCAAGAGACCCAGTACTTC
TRBJ1-5 - - TRBV4-3 CASSQDGTGKLGFSQPQHF TGCGCCAGCAGCCAAGATGGTACAGGGAAGTTAGGGTTTAGTCAGCCCCAGCATTTT
TRBJ2-2 - - TRBV27 CASSLLSLNGELFF TGTGCCAGCAGTTTACTCTCCCTAAACGGGGAGCTGTTTTTT
TRBJ1-6 - TRBD1 TRBV5-1 CASSRDSEISPLHF TGCGCCAGCAGCCGGGACAGCGAGATTTCACCCCTCCACTTT
TRBJ1-3 - - TRBV5-1 CASSPGVTVSGNTIYF TGCGCCAGCAGCCCAGGGGTTACCGTCTCTGGAAACACCATATATTTT
TRBJ1-5 once - TRBV30 CAWSLQGNQPQHF TGTGCCTGGAGTTTACAGGGAAATCAGCCCCAGCATTTT
TRBJ2-3 - TRBD1 TRBV6-5 CASSYGTGGPLDTQYF TGTGCCAGCAGTTACGGGACAGGGGGCCCCTTAGATACGCAGTATTTT
TRBJ1-2 - - TRBV5-1 CASRDGGGLRGYGYTF TGCGCCAGCAGAGACGGGGGAGGGCTGAGGGGCTATGGCTACACCTTC
TRBJ2-7 - - TRBV12-5 CASGDSYEQYF TGTGCTAGTGGGGACAGCTACGAGCAGTACTTC
TRBJ1-5 - TRBD1 TRBV9 CASGTGSFGNQPQHF TGTGCCAGCGGGACAGGGAGTTTCGGCAATCAGCCCCAGCATTTT
TRBJ2-3 - TRBD2 TRBV7-3 CASSLGLAGGFSTDTQYF TGTGCCAGCAGCCTTGGACTAGCGGGGGGATTTAGCACAGATACGCAGTATTTT
TRBJ1-6 - TRBD1 TRBV7-2 CASSFTGARSYNSPLHF TGTGCCAGCAGCTTCACAGGGGCCCGCTCCTATAATTCACCCCTCCACTTT
TRBJ2-7 - - TRBV4-1 CASSHNTLAYEQYF TGCGCCAGCAGCCATAACACACTAGCCTACGAGCAGTACTTC
TRBJ1-5 - - TRBV6-5 CASSVGQSNQPQHF TGTGCCAGCAGCGTCGGACAGAGCAATCAGCCCCAGCATTTT
TRBJ2-5 - TRBD2 TRBV6-5 CASSGGAPKTQYF TGTGCCAGTAGCGGGGGGGCCCCCAAGACCCAGTACTTC
TRBJ2-3 - TRBD2 TRBV6-4 CASTHAAGGSTDTQYF TGTGCCAGCACCCACGCTGCGGGGGGGAGCACAGATACGCAGTATTTT
TRBJ2-3 - - TRBV29-1 CSVLWRGNTDTQYF TGCAGCGTTTTGTGGCGGGGAAACACAGATACGCAGTATTTT
TRBJ1-3 - TRBD1 TRBV18 CASSSGQGAAGNTIYF TGTGCCAGCTCATCGGGACAGGGGGCTGCTGGAAACACCATATATTTT
TRBJ1-4 - - TRBV3-1/TRBV3-2 CASGPGQNDEKLFF TGTGCCAGCGGACCGGGACAAAACGATGAAAAACTGTTTTTT